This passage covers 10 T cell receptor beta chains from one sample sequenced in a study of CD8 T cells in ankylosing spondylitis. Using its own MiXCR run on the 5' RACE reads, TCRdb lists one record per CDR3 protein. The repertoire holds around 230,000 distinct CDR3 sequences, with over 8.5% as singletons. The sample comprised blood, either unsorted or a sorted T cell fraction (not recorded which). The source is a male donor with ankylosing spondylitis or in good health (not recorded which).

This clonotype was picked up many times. CDR3 DNA: TGCAGTGCTAGAGGCAACGCGGATACGCAGTATTTT. Translating gives CSARGNADTQYF. This chain connects TRBV20-1 to TRBJ2-3, with D uncertain. This CDR3 has 12 residues. Trimming took 1 base from V and 6 from J, leaving 8 bases between them. CDR1 DFQATT and CDR2 SNEGSKA come from the germline V gene (reference sequence).

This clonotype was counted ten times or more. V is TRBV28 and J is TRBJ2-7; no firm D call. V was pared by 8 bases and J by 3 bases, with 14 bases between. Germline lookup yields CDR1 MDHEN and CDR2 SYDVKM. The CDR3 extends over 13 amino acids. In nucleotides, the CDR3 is TGTGCCAGCTGCCCGGACGGCCTCTACGAGCAGTACTTC. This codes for CASCPDGLYEQYF.

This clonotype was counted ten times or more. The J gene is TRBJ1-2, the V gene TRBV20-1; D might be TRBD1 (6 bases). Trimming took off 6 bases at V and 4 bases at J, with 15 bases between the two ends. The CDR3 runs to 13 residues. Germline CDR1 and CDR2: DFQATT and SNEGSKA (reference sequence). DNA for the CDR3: TGCAGTGCCGTGGACAGCTCTACCTATGGCTACACCTTC. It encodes CSAVDSSTYGYTF.

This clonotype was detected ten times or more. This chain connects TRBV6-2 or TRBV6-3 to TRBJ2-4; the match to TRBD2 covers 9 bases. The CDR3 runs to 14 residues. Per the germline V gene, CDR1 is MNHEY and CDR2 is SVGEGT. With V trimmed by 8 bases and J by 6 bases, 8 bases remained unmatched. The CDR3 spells CASALPGLANIQYF. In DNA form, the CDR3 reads TGTGCCAGCGCTCTTCCGGGACTAGCAAACATTCAGTACTTC.

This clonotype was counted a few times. The CDR3 nucleotides are TGTGCCAGCAGCCAAACTTCTGGTTCTCAGCCCCAGCATTTT. Translating gives CASSQTSGSQPQHF. This chain joins TRBV3-1 and TRBJ1-5; D remains ambiguous. Germline CDR1 LGHDT, CDR2 YNNKEL (reference sequence). The CDR3 loop spans 14 amino acids. V was shortened by 2 bases and J by 6 bases, with 11 bases between the two germline ends.

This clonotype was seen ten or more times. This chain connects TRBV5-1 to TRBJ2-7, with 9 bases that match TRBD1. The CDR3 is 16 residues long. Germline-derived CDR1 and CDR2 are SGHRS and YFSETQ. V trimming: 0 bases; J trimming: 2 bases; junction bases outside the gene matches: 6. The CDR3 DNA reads TGCGCCAGCAGCTTGGCTCCGGGACAGGGTCCCTACGAGCAGTACTTC. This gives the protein CASSLAPGQGPYEQYF.

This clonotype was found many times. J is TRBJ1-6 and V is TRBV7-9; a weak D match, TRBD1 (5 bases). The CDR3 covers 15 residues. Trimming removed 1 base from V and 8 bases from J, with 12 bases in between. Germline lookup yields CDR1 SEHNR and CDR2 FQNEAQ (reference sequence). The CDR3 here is CASSLDARVDSPLHF. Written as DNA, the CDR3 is TGTGCCAGCAGCTTAGACGCCAGGGTAGATTCACCCCTCCACTTT.

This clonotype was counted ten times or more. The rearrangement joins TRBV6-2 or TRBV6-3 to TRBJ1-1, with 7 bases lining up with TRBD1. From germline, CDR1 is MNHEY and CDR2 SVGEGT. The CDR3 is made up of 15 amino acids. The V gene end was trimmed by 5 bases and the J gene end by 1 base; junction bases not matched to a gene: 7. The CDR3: CASSRRQGRNTEAFF. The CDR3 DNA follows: TGTGCCAGCAGTCGCCGACAGGGCCGGAACACTGAAGCTTTCTTT.

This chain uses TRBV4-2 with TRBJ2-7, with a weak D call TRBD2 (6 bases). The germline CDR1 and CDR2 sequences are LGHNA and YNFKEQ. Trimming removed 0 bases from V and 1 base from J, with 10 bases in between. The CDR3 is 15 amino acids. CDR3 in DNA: TGTGCCAGCAGCCAAGATTCGGCGGGGTCCTACGAGCAGTACTTC. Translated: CASSQDSAGSYEQYF.

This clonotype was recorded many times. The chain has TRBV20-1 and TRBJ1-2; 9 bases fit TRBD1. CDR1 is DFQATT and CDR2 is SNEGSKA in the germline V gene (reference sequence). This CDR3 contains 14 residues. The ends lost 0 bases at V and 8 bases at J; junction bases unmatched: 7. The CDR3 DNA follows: TGCAGTGCTAGAGACAGGGGACAGGGAGGCGGCTACACCTTC. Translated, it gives CSARDRGQGGGYTF.